This record looks at one T cell receptor (beta chain) sequence and its context. This record belongs to a study of shared clonotypes between healthy human individuals. Genomic DNA belonging to each subset was distributed in equal measure over several immunoSEQ plates. TCRdb's copy holds only in-frame clones and misses some; the assay was immunoSEQ multiplex PCR. This sample has more than 2,000,000 clones, with approximately 90% found just once. The source material was naive CD4+ T cells sorted from blood. Subset meaning: CD45RA+ positively selected. The receptor was derived from a man aged 18 to 30 in good health.

For the CDR3, the DNA is TGTGCCAGCAGCCAACTAGGACAGGCGAGCGCAACTAATGAAAAACTGTTTTTT. Its translation is CASSQLGQASATNEKLFF. The V call is TRBV4-2, the J call TRBJ1-4; 7 nucleotides line up with TRBD1. The V gene end was trimmed by 2 bases and the J gene end by 0 bases; junction bases not matched to a gene: 9. CDR3 length: 18 residues. The germline V gene encodes CDR1 LGHNA and CDR2 YNFKEQ.